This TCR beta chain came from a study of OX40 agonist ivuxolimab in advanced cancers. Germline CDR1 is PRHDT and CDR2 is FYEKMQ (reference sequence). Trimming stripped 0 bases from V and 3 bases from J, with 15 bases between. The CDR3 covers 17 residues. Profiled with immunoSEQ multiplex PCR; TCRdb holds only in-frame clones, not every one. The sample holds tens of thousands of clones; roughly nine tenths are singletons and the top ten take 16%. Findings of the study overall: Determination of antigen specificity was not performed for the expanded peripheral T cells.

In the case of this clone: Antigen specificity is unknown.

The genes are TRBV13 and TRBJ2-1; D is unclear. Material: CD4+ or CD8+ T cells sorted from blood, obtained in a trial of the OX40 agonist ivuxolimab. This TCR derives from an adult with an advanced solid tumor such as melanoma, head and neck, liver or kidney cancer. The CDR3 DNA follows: TGTGCCAGCAGCTTAGGCCGATTTATGGGGTACTACAATGAGCAGTTCTTC. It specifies CASSLGRFMGYYNEQFF.